The present T cell receptor beta chain was sequenced within a study of molecular identifiers for immune sequencing clone quantification. Study-wide background: Sequencing covered four of five parts into which replicate RNA from approximately 22,000 or 94,000 naive CD8 cells was split.

On this clonotype itself: Relative to the germline gene, one junction end is altered; a read error may explain this.

TCRdb analysed the PCR reads with MiXCR anew, one entry per CDR3 protein. This table has over 90,000 distinct CDR3 sequences, 30% to 45% appearing once. CDR1 and CDR2 from the germline V gene are LGHNA and YSLEER. This CDR3 is built from 15 residues. V gene TRBV4-3 combines with J gene TRBJ1-5, with a weak D call TRBD1 (5 bases). The sequenced material came from naive CD8+ T cells from blood, with Jurkat cell RNA spiked in. Indicated subset: FACS-sorted CD8+CD4-CCR7+CD45RA+ naive T cells. This TCR came from a human donor in good health. Some libraries in this study had Jurkat cell RNA spiked in. CDR3 coding DNA: TGCGCCAGCAGCCAAGATCGGGGCGGCAATCAGCACCAGCATTTT. It codes for CASSQDRGGNQHQHF.